Listed below are T cell receptor beta chains from one sample, sequenced in a study of cytomegalovirus exposure and HLA in healthy donors. Using immunoSEQ multiplex PCR, the repertoire was profiled, and TCRdb retains in-frame clones only, with some absent. In the table there are 80,000 to 90,000 clones, 81% of which are singletons. Sequencing input: PBMCs. The receptor source for this set is a woman aged 30 to 39 in good health and CMV-seronegative. Each CDR3 is given with its conserved first and last residue. D genes are given only for firm matches. Clone size is stated in some rows and not others, as once, few, many or a class when expanded.

j_call | v_call | clone_size | d_call | cdr3_nt | cdr3_aa
TRBJ2-7 | TRBV6-1 | - | TRBD2 | TGTGCCAGCAGTGAAGGCGGGCGGGGGTTCCGATTCCGGGAGCAGTACTTC | CASSEGGRGFRFREQYF
TRBJ2-3 | TRBV5-4 | - | - | TGTGCCAGCAGCTTGGCCGGAGACTACACAGATACGCAGTATTTT | CASSLAGDYTDTQYF
TRBJ2-2 | TRBV12-2 | - | - | TGTGCAAGTCGCCAAGGGACTAGCTTATTGGGGAAGGCGAACACCGGGGAGCTGTTTTTT | CASRQGTSLLGKANTGELFF
TRBJ1-1 | TRBV10-1 | - | - | TGCGCCAGCAGTGGAGGCTACACTGAAGCTTTCTTT | CASSGGYTEAFF
TRBJ1-4 | TRBV5-1 | once | TRBD1 | TGCGCCAGCAGCCCACAGGGGAAAGGCGAAAAACTGTTTTTT | CASSPQGKGEKLFF
TRBJ2-7 | TRBV4-3 | few | - | TGCGCCAGCAGCCAAGATACCGCCGGTTCCTACGAGCAGTACTTC | CASSQDTAGSYEQYF
TRBJ2-7 | TRBV30 | - | - | TGTGCCTGGAGTGCGAAGAGCGAGCAGTACTTC | CAWSAKSEQYF
TRBJ1-1 | TRBV30 | - | - | TGTGCCTGGAAAGCAGGGGTCACTGAAGCTTTCTTT | CAWKAGVTEAFF
TRBJ2-7 | TRBV27 | - | TRBD1 | TGTGCCAGCAGTTCCGTTCCGGGACAGCTAAACTTC | CASSSVPGQLNF
TRBJ2-3 | TRBV29-1 | - | - | TGCAGCGTTGGGGGGGTAGATACGCAGTATTTT | CSVGGVDTQYF
TRBJ2-3 | TRBV5-1 | - | TRBD1 | TGCGCCAGCAGCATCGGGACAGGGGCAGATACGCAGTATTTT | CASSIGTGADTQYF
TRBJ2-5 | TRBV7-9 | - | TRBD1 | TGTGCCAGCAGCGGAACAGGGGAGAAGACCCAGTACTTC | CASSGTGEKTQYF
TRBJ2-7 | TRBV28 | - | - | TGTGCCAGCAGTTTGGCCCGGACAGTTTCCAGCTCCTACGAGCAGTACTTC | CASSLARTVSSSYEQYF
TRBJ2-5 | TRBV15 | - | - | TGTGCCACCAGCAGAGGGGGGCAGGAGACCCAGTACTTC | CATSRGGQETQYF
TRBJ2-2 | TRBV6-1 | - | TRBD1 | TGTGCCAGCAGTGAAGCGATCCCGGGACAGGCGAACACCGGGGAGCTGTTTTTT | CASSEAIPGQANTGELFF
TRBJ1-1 | TRBV5-6 | few | - | TGTGCCAGCAGCTTTTTCGGACAGAAGAACACTGAAGCTTTCTTT | CASSFFGQKNTEAFF
TRBJ1-4 | TRBV7-9 | - | TRBD1 | TGTGCCAGCAGCTTCCCGCAGGGGGCTGATGAAAAACTGTTTTTT | CASSFPQGADEKLFF
TRBJ2-2 | TRBV4-3 | - | TRBD2 | TGCGCCAGCAGCCAAGATATACTAGCGGGAGGAAGGAACACCGGGGAGCTGTTTTTT | CASSQDILAGGRNTGELFF
TRBJ2-3 | TRBV5-1 | - | - | TGCGCCAGCAGCTTGGGCGGGACGACAAGCACAGATACGCAGTATTTT | CASSLGGTTSTDTQYF
TRBJ1-5 | TRBV19 | - | TRBD1 | TGTGCCAGTAACACCGGACAGGGCCGCAATCAGCCCCAGCATTTT | CASNTGQGRNQPQHF
TRBJ2-2 | TRBV9 | once | - | TGTGCCAGCAGCGTAGGACGAGGCGGGGAGCTGTTTTTT | CASSVGRGGELFF
TRBJ1-1 | TRBV19 | - | - | TGTGCCAGTAGTTCGGGGGGGGCCGCTGAAGCTTTCTTT | CASSSGGAAEAFF
TRBJ1-2 | TRBV11-2 | - | TRBD1 | TGTGCCAGCAGCTGGGACAGGGTTGACTATGGCTACACCTTC | CASSWDRVDYGYTF
TRBJ2-7 | TRBV28 | once | TRBD1 | TGTGCCAGCAGTCAAGGACAGGGGGTCCTCTACGAGCAGTACTTC | CASSQGQGVLYEQYF
TRBJ2-5 | TRBV19 | - | - | TGTGCCAGTAGTATGCGCAGGTTTGGGGAGACCCAGTACTTC | CASSMRRFGETQYF
TRBJ2-1 | TRBV4-1 | - | TRBD2 | TGCGCCAGCAGCCATTCCGCCAGACTAGCGGGAGTAATGAATGAGCAGTTCTTC | CASSHSARLAGVMNEQFF
TRBJ2-1 | TRBV27 | - | TRBD2 | TGTGCCAGCAGTTACCTGGCGGGAGGGCCCAATGAGCAGTTCTTC | CASSYLAGGPNEQFF
TRBJ2-7 | TRBV7-6 | - | TRBD1 | TGTGCCAGCAGCCCGGGACAGGGGGCATACGAGCAGTACTTC | CASSPGQGAYEQYF
TRBJ2-2 | TRBV27 | - | TRBD1 | TGTGCCAGCAGTCCGAAAACAGGGGGACGCGCCCGGGAGCTGTTTTTT | CASSPKTGGRARELFF
TRBJ2-7 | TRBV27 | - | TRBD2 | TGTGCCAGCAGTTTAGACGGGAGGGGGTTTTACGAGCAGTACTTC | CASSLDGRGFYEQYF
TRBJ2-3 | TRBV9 | - | TRBD2 | TGTGCCAGCAGCGTAGAACTAGCGGGATCCACAGATACGCAGTATTTT | CASSVELAGSTDTQYF
TRBJ2-5 | TRBV19 | - | TRBD2 | TGTGCCAGTAGTATAACGGGTAGCGGGAGGCAATTACGCTCCTACGAGCGGTACTTC | CASSITGSGRQLRSYERYF
TRBJ1-2 | TRBV5-5 | few | TRBD1 | TGTGCCAGCAGCCAAATGACAGGGGAGTATGGCTACACCTTC | CASSQMTGEYGYTF
TRBJ2-7 | TRBV27 | - | TRBD2 | TGTGCCAGCAGGGTCGTAGCGGGAGGGGGGGAGCAGTACTTC | CASRVVAGGGEQYF
TRBJ2-7 | TRBV11-3 | - | - | TGTGCCAGCAGCCCTGGGAGGCTCTACGAGCAGTACTTC | CASSPGRLYEQYF
TRBJ1-1 | TRBV5-6 | - | TRBD1 | TGTGCCAGCAGCTTGGACAGGGGTCCTACATCGAACACTGAAGCTTTCTTT | CASSLDRGPTSNTEAFF